These 13 T cell receptor beta chains came from one sample sequenced in a study of technical replicates of blood from several donors. This table comes from immunoSEQ multiplex PCR, and its TCRdb copy is limited to in-frame clones, with some not included. The sample has tens of thousands of clones, about 92% seen once. Sequenced sample: T cells isolated from PBMCs. These receptors were taken from a human donor in good health.

The chain links TRBV11-2 to TRBJ2-7, with a tentative D call TRBD1 (6 bases). CDR1 SGHAT and CDR2 FQNNGV come from the germline V gene. V was shortened by 1 base and J by 4 bases, with 17 bases between the two germline ends. The CDR3 has 16 amino acids. CDR3 sequence reads: CASSLGRGSIKYEQYF. The CDR3 region has the DNA TGTGCCAGCAGCTTAGGCAGGGGATCCATTAAGTACGAGCAGTACTTC. The entire variable domain, with the rest obtained from reference TRBV11-2 and TRBJ2-7, is as follows: EAGVAQSPRYKIIEKRQSVAFWCNPISGHATLYWYQQILGQGPKLLIQFQNNGVVDDSQLPKDRFSAERLKGVDSTLKIQPAKLEDSAVYLCASSLGRGSIKYEQYFGPGTRLTVT.

CDR3: CASSPLAGELFF. The CDR3 coding sequence is TGTGCCAGCAGTCCCTTAGCCGGGGAGCTGTTTTTT. The rearrangement links TRBV11-2 to TRBJ2-2; D is uncertain. This CDR3 region has 12 residues. Germline V gene sequence: CDR1 SGHAT, CDR2 FQNNGV. The ends were cut back, 6 bases at V and 6 bases at J, with 8 bases in the middle.

The CDR3 is CASSLNPDRGETQYF. CDR3 bases: TGTGCCAGCAGTTTGAATCCCGACAGGGGAGAGACCCAGTACTTC. The rearrangement joins TRBV28 to TRBJ2-5, with 8 nucleotides matching TRBD1. The CDR3 runs 15 residues. V was pared by 3 bases and J by 4 bases, with 7 bases of the junction left unmatched. From germline, CDR1 is MDHEN and CDR2 SYDVKM.

This chain joins TRBV27 and TRBJ1-1, with D unclear. Trimming removed 6 bases from V and 3 bases from J, with 14 bases in between. There are 14 residues in the CDR3. The germline CDR1 and CDR2 sequences are MNHEY and SMNVEV (reference sequence). CDR3 coding DNA: TGTGCCAGCAGCCTTGGGAGTGGGGACACTGAAGCTTTCTTT. Translated, it gives CASSLGSGDTEAFF.

This clone was observed a handful of times. The rearrangement uses TRBV15 and TRBJ1-5, with D hard to call. This CDR3 has 16 residues. Germline-derived CDR1 and CDR2 are LNHNV and YYDKDF (reference sequence). V was trimmed by 0 bases and J by 7 bases, leaving 16 bases between them. The CDR3 here is CATSRDYEGREQPQHF. In DNA, the CDR3 is TGTGCCACCAGCAGAGATTACGAGGGTCGGGAACAGCCCCAGCATTTT.

V and J are TRBV11-2 and TRBJ2-3; 9 nucleotides match TRBD1. With 5 bases clipped from V and 8 bases from J, the junction kept 11 bases outside the gene matches. CDR1 and CDR2 (germline): SGHAT, FQNNGV. CDR3 length: 15 residues. Here the CDR3 DNA reads TGTGCCAGCAGCGCAGAAGGGACAGGGTTCGGTACGCAGTATTTT. The encoded protein is CASSAEGTGFGTQYF.

This rearrangement joins TRBV6-1 to TRBJ2-1; 7 bases are shared with TRBD1. The V and J ends lost 3 bases and 3 bases, in that order; junction bases with no gene match: 8. Per the germline V gene, CDR1 is MNHNS and CDR2 is SASEGT. The CDR3 length is 16 residues. This CDR3 reads CASSDLQGSFYNEQFF. As DNA, the CDR3 is TGTGCCAGCAGTGACCTACAGGGGAGCTTCTACAATGAGCAGTTCTTC.

The chain uses TRBV14 and TRBJ2-7; D not resolved. This CDR3 spans 16 amino acids. CDR1 and CDR2 from the germline V gene are SGHDN and FVKESK. V shed 1 base and J shed 0 bases, with 13 bases lying between them. The CDR3: CASSQGQSKYSYEQYF. For the CDR3, the DNA is TGTGCCAGCAGCCAAGGGCAGTCAAAATACTCCTACGAGCAGTACTTC.

V is TRBV4-2 and J is TRBJ1-1; 7 positions match TRBD1. The V and J ends lost 4 bases and 2 bases, in that order; junction bases with no gene match: 4. The germline CDR1 and CDR2 sequences are LGHNA and YNFKEQ. CDR3 length: 14 residues. CDR3 DNA sequence: TGTGCCAGCAGCCTCGGGACAGAAAACACTGAAGCTTTCTTT. Translating gives CASSLGTENTEAFF.

This chain connects TRBV5-1 to TRBJ2-1; D is possibly TRBD2 (5 bases). V was shortened by 2 bases and J by 5 bases, with 5 bases between the two germline ends. Germline lookup yields CDR1 SGHRS and CDR2 YFSETQ. This CDR3 is 12 amino acids long. The chain's CDR3 is CASSFSDNEQFF. CDR3 in DNA: TGCGCCAGCAGCTTTAGCGACAATGAGCAGTTCTTC.

The chain has TRBV7-8 and TRBJ2-7; D unclear. The CDR3 extends over 13 amino acids. V lost 3 bases and J lost 4, with 10 bases in between. Germline assignment: CDR1 SGHVS and CDR2 FQNEAQ. This chain's CDR3 is CASSLTSTYEQYF. CDR3 in DNA: TGTGCCAGCAGCTTGACTTCGACGTACGAGCAGTACTTC.

The V and J genes are TRBV19 and TRBJ1-2; a weak D match, TRBD1 (5 bases). Germline V gene data show CDR1 as LNHDA and CDR2 as SQIVND (reference sequence). The CDR3 extends over 15 amino acids. Trimming shortened V by 3 bases and J by 2 bases, and 13 bases separated the two germline ends. Written as DNA, the CDR3 is TGTGCCAGTAGTATCCGGGAGGGGCACAACTATGGCTACACCTTC. Its translation is CASSIREGHNYGYTF. Full variable domain (outside the CDR3, taken from reference TRBV19 and TRBJ1-2): DGGITQSPKYLFRKEGQNVTLSCEQNLNHDAMYWYRQDPGQGLRLIYYSQIVNDFQKGDIAEGYSVSREKKESFPLTVTSAQKNPTAFYLCASSIREGHNYGYTFGSGTRLTVV.

The V gene is TRBV4-1, the J gene TRBJ2-3, with TRBD2 identical over 12 bases. V lost 4 bases to trimming and J lost 4 bases; unmatched junction nucleotides: 9. The CDR3 runs to 17 residues. Per germline, CDR1 MGHRA and CDR2 YSYEKL. The DNA for the CDR3 is TGCGCCAGCAGCCTCCTCCCGTCTAGCGGGGGGGCAGATACGCAGTATTTT. Its protein product is CASSLLPSSGGADTQYF.